The clone carrying this TCR beta chain was seen only a few times. Its antigen is unknown. This sample was included in a study of T cells after yellow fever vaccination. Study summary: Fractions low in cell number were prepared with SMART-Seq v4 Ultra Low Input. Study conclusions and caveats: A weaker secondary response peaked on day 5, the primary on day 15. Boosting was followed by the reappearance of most primary-vaccination clones (around 95% CD4, more than 70% CD8).

Germline CDR1 is MDHEN and CDR2 is SYDVKM. The CDR3 is 12 amino acids. The V and J ends lost 8 bases and 2 bases respectively, with 8 bases between them. TCRdb passed the 5' RACE reads through MiXCR, listing each CDR3 protein once. The sample records 120,000 or so distinct CDR3 sequences, around 6.7% being singletons. This sequence joins TRBV28 and TRBJ2-3, with D perhaps assigned TRBD1 or TRBD2 (6 bases each). This specimen consisted of CD4+ T cells sorted from PBMCs, obtained approximately 40 days after the first yellow fever vaccination. The clonotype comes from a man aged 18 to 30 who received the YFV17D yellow fever vaccine. The CDR3 DNA sequence: TGTGCCAGCGGGGGGCCCACAGATACGCAGTATTTT. It codes for CASGGPTDTQYF.